The entry below describes one TCR beta chain. This clone's antigen is unknown. Base qualities are missing; no much larger clone stands one base away. CDR3 length: 15 amino acids, cysteine to phenylalanine. This entry keeps only the CDR3 DNA: 45 bases, framed from base 1. V is pruned by 6 bases and J by 6 bases, leaving 7 bases of the junction without a gene match. CDR1 and CDR2 are read off the germline V gene as MGHRA and YSYEKL. The data were taken from a study of T cell responses to AZD1222 COVID-19 vaccine (TCRdb year 2021). Some background on the complete study: TCR sequencing covered roughly 230 trial participants: 200 to 220 given two doses of AZD1222 and about 26 given two doses of MenACWY control vaccine. Enrollment into the trials was organized by age into subgroups of 18-55, 56-69 and 70-plus years, and those subgroups contained about 160, 30 and 59 TCR-sequenced participants, respectively.

The CDR3 regions of human TCRbeta chains were subjected to immunosequencing. Turning to the authors' computational methods: Repertoire TCRs were matched against a reference library of SARS-CoV-2-specific TCRs generated with the MIRA antigen-specificity platform. Breadth meant the fraction of unique TCRs that were SARS-CoV-2-associated, whereas depth meant the fraction of total T cells that were SARS-CoV-2-associated. Using the MIRA data, each spike-specific TCR was assigned both to the spike region to which the TCR was reactive and to a CD4 or CD8 class. Log10-transformed breadth and depth values were compared by one-way ANOVA with Sidak's multiple comparisons tests. Drawn from immuneACCESS, this table holds only the in-frame rearrangements with V and J called that TCRdb kept. Clones are partly lost; checked studies trace under half to an unresolved V gene and leave the rest unexplained. The DNA gave D and trimming, while V, J and clone size come from that table. This sample gives roughly 160,000 clones in total; around 92% of them show up just once. The top ten clonotypes cover around 4.5% of the sample.

Here is what the overall study found, with its caveats: The 56-69-year group was small, and its depth increase did not reach significance, likely because of low power. Conclusions about previously exposed vaccinees were limited because only six or seven AZD1222 recipients were SARS-CoV-2 seropositive at baseline. A significant rise in spike-specific TCR breadth and depth was observed after two AZD1222 doses relative to day 0 and relative to MenACWY recipients. Participants were mostly white British and included more females than males, and it was suggested by the authors that clonal diversity may have been underestimated. CD4 TCRs associated with the vaccine covered the entire spike protein, and the dominant responses were in regions 160-218 and 743-854. Because no day 14 peak-response samples were available, repertoires were characterized only after the peak T cell response. Reportedly, close to half of the unique spike-specific TCRs recognized epitopes lying outside the regions that are mutated in the B.1.351 and B.1.1.7 variants.

This specimen's time point label, interpreted: baseline before first vaccination. This specimen's treatment or condition label, per the study, means: meningococcal conjugate vaccine given as trial control. Vaccinee samples were obtained from the UK trials COV001 and COV002, which included a single-blind randomized controlled phase 2/3 trial of AZD1222 (ChAdOx1 nCoV-19) in healthy adults. Trial participant PBMC samples were collected at day 0 and day 28 after the second dose for TCRbeta chain sequencing. This material consisted of peripheral blood, taken on day 0 of MenACWY control vaccination. The sequence was obtained from an adult in good health. Here the chain combines TRBV4-1 and TRBJ2-1, and 11 junction bases match TRBD2. The CDR3 region: CASSRGTSGANEQFF. The nucleotide sequence is given as TGCGCCAGCAGTCGCGGGACTAGCGGAGCCAATGAGCAGTTCTTC.